This T cell receptor (beta chain) appears in the sequencing data of a study of T cells in Graves' hyperthyroidism and ophthalmopathy. Amplification yielded TCR beta CDR3 regions, with RNA transcripts as the source. The HTBI primer set served for first-round RT-PCR of the TCR CDR3. Via MiXCR, TCRdb re-called the multiplex PCR reads, giving one row per CDR3 protein. The sample has some 600,000 distinct CDR3 sequences, approximately 13% seen once; the top ten hold more than 5%. The CDR3 has 15 amino acids. Germline V lookup: CDR1 LNHDA, CDR2 SQIVND (reference sequence). With 3 bases removed from V and 4 bases from J, the gap between germline ends came to 15 bases. Pregnant or lactating patients were excluded, as were those with uncontrolled infection or other autoimmune disease. The sample, blood from the first hyperthyroidism diagnosis, precedes any ophthalmopathy symptoms. The PBMCs had their origin in 10 ml of fresh peripheral blood.

This clonotype was counted ten times or more. Sequences were obtained from blood. The source is a woman aged 30 to 39 with Graves' hyperthyroidism that later progressed to Graves' ophthalmopathy. The chain joins TRBV19 to TRBJ1-2; no clear D. The CDR3 nucleotides are TGTGCCAGTAGTATCGCCACCATCGCGATCTATGGCTACACCTTC. Translating gives CASSIATIAIYGYTF.